The sequence of this T cell receptor (beta chain) was determined in a study of blood T cell repertoires in COVID-19. Clones were read by immunoSEQ multiplex PCR, and TCRdb kept only the in-frame ones, dropping some. The sample records over 200,000 clones, 85% to 90% being singletons. During active infection, Seattle patients enrolled and were then monitored through disease. The sample consisted of peripheral blood. The sequence came from a man in his thirties or forties with COVID-19, enrolled during active disease.

The CDR3 region is CASRIGTEPYGYTF. Written as DNA, the CDR3 is TGTGCCAGCAGGATCGGGACAGAACCGTATGGCTACACCTTC. J is TRBJ1-2 and V is TRBV7-2; 7 bases align to TRBD1. V lost 6 bases and J lost 5; bases outside the gene matches: 9. The germline V gene encodes CDR1 SGHTA and CDR2 FQGNSA. The length of the CDR3 is 14 residues.